Included here is one TCR beta chain sequence, with context. Here immunoSEQ multiplex PCR was the method, and the copy in TCRdb shows in-frame clones only, minus some. The profile shows about 83,000 clones, 96% of them singletons. The data stem from a study of technical replicates of blood from a few donors. This CDR3 spans 18 amino acids. The V gene lost 0 bases and the J gene lost 3 bases, with 19 bases spanning the gap. Looked up from germline, CDR1 is MGHRA and CDR2 is YSYEKL. The sequence was collected from a human donor in good health. Sequences were obtained from T cells isolated from PBMCs. The chain joins TRBV4-1 to TRBJ2-3; D is perhaps TRBD1 (6 bases). The CDR3 region has the DNA TGCGCCAGCAGCCAAGATCAGGTGGGCAGGGGTCTAACAGATACGCAGTATTTT. Translation gives CASSQDQVGRGLTDTQYF.